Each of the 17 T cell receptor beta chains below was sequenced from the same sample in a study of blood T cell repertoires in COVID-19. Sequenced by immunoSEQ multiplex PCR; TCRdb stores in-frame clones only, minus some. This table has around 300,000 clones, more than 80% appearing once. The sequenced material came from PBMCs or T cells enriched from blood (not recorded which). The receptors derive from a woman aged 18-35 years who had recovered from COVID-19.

The CDR3 bases are TGCGCCAGCAGCTTGGTCAGATCCCCGGGCGGGAACATTCAGTACTTC. Translation: CASSLVRSPGGNIQYF. The chain uses TRBV5-1 and TRBJ2-4; D perhaps matches TRBD2 (5 bases). CDR1 and CDR2 (germline): SGHRS, YFSETQ. Trimming stripped 0 bases from V and 7 bases from J, with 17 bases between. There are 16 residues in the CDR3.

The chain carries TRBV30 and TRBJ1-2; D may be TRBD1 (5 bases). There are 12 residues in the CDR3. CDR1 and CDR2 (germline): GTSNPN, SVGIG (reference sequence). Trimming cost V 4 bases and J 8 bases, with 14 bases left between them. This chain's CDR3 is CAWNLGNRGYTF. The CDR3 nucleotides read TGTGCCTGGAATCTGGGGAACAGGGGCTACACCTTC.

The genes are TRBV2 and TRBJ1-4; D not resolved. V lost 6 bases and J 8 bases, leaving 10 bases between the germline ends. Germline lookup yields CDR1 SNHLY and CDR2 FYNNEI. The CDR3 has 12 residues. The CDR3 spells CASRIYSEKLFF. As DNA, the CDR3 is TGTGCCAGCAGGATTTACAGCGAAAAACTGTTTTTT.

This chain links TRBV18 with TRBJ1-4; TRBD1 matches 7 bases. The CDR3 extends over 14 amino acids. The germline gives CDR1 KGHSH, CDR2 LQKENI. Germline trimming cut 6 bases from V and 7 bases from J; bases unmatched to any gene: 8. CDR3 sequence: CASSLDRASEKLFF. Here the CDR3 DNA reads TGTGCCAGCTCTCTCGACAGGGCGAGTGAAAAACTGTTTTTT. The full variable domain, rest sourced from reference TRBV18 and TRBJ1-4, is NAGVMQNPRHLVRRRGQEARLRCSPMKGHSHVYWYRQLPEEGLKFMVYLQKENIIDESGMPKERFSAEFPKEGPSILRIQQVVRGDSAAYFCASSLDRASEKLFFGSGTQLSVL.

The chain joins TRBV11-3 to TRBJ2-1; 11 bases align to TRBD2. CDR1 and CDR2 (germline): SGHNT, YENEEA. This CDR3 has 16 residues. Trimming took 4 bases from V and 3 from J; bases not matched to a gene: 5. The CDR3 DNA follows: TGTGCCAGCAGCTCCGGACTAGCGGGCGACTACAATGAGCAGTTCTTC. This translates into CASSSGLAGDYNEQFF.

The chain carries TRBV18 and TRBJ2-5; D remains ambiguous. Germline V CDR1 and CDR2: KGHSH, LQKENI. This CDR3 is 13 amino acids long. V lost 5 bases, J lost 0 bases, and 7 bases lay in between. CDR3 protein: CASSASYQETQYF. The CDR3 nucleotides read TGTGCCAGCTCAGCAAGCTACCAAGAGACCCAGTACTTC.

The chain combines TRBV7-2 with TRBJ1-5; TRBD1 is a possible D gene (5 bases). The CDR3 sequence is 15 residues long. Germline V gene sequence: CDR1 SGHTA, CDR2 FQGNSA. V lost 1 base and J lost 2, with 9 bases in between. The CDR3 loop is CASSLVGGGNQPQHF. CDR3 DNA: TGTGCCAGCAGCTTAGTGGGAGGGGGCAATCAGCCCCAGCATTTT.

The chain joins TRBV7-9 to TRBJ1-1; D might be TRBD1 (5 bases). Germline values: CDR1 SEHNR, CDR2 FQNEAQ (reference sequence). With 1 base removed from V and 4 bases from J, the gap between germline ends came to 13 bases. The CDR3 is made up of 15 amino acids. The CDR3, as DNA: TGTGCCAGCAGCTTAGTGGCAGGGCAAAGCACTGAAGCTTTCTTT. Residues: CASSLVAGQSTEAFF.

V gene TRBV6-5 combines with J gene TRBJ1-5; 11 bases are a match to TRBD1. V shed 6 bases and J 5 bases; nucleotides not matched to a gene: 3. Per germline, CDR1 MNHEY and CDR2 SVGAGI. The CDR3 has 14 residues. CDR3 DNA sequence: TGTGCCAGCAGGGGACAGGGGGAAGATCAGCCCCAGCATTTT. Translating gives CASRGQGEDQPQHF.

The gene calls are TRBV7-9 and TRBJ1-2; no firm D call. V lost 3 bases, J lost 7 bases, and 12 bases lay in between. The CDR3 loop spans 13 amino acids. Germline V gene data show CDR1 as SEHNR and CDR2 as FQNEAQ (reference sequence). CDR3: CASSFRTPGGYTF. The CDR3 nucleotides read TGTGCCAGCAGCTTCCGGACTCCCGGTGGCTACACCTTC. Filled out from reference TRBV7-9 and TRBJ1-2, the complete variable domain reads DTGVSQNPRHKITKRGQNVTFRCDPISEHNRLYWYRQTLGQGPEFLTYFQNEAQLEKSRLLSDRFSAERPKGSFSTLEIQRTEQGDSAMYLCASSFRTPGGYTFGSGTRLTVV.

The CDR3 spells CAWSPGGAGATDTQYF. In nucleotides, the CDR3 is TGTGCCTGGAGTCCAGGCGGGGCGGGGGCGACAGATACGCAGTATTTT. The chain joins TRBV30 to TRBJ2-3, with a possible D match to TRBD2 (7 bases). The CDR3 spans 16 residues. Germline V gene sequence: CDR1 GTSNPN, CDR2 SVGIG (reference sequence). Trimming took 2 bases from V and 3 from J, leaving 18 bases between them.

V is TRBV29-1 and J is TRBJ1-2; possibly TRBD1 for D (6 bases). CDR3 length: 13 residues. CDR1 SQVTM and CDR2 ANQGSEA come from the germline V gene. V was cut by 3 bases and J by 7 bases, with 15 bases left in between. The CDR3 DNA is TGCAGCGTTGACGAGGTGGACAGAGCTGGCTACACCTTC. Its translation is CSVDEVDRAGYTF.

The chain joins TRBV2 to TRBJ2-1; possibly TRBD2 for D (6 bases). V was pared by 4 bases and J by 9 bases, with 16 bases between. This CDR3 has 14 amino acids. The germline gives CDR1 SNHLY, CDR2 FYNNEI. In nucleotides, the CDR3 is TGTGCCAGCAGTGTTCGACTAGATGTTGGTGAGCAGTTCTTC. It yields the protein CASSVRLDVGEQFF.

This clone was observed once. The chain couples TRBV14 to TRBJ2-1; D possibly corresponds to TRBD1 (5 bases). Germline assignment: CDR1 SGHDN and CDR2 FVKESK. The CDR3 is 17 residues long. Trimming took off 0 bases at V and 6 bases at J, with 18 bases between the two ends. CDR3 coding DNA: TGTGCCAGCAGCCAAGAAAGGGGATCCAGAGGTGGCAATGAGCAGTTCTTC. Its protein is CASSQERGSRGGNEQFF.

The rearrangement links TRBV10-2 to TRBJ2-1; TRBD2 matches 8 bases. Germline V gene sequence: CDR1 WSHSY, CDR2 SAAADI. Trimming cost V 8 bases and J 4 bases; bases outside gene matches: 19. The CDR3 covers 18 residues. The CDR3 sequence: CASQMDRGLAGTYNEQFF. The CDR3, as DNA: TGCGCCAGCCAGATGGACCGAGGATTAGCGGGGACATACAATGAGCAGTTCTTC.

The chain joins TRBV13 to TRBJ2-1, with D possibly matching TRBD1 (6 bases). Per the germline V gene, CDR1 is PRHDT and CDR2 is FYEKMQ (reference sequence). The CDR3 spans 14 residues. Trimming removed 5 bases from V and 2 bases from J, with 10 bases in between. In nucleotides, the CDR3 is TGTGCCAGCAGCCGAGGGGGAACCTACAATGAGCAGTTCTTC. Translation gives CASSRGGTYNEQFF.

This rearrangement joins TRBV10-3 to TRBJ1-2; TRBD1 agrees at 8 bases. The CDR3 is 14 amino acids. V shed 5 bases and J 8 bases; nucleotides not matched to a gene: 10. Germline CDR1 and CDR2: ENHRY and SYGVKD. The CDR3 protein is CAISPGQDLSGYTF. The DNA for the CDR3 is TGTGCCATCAGTCCGGGACAGGACCTTTCCGGCTACACCTTC.